Listed below are T cell receptor beta chains from one sample, sequenced in a study of T cell changes during pregnancy in multiple sclerosis. Assay used: immunoSEQ multiplex PCR; TCRdb lists only in-frame clones, some missing. The data contain roughly 53,000 clones, roughly 90% of them singletons. This material consisted of CD8+ T cells from peripheral blood mononuclear cells, taken before pregnancy. The origin of the receptors is a female donor with multiple sclerosis, enrolled in a pregnancy study. Both conserved end residues are trimmed from each CDR3.

>TRBV5-6|TRBJ2-5
ASSSTSGGSQETQY
>TRBV7-9|-
ASSPRAGQGPYEQY
>TRBV7-2|TRBJ2-1
ASRPGQGYNEQF
>TRBV9|TRBJ2-3
ASSAGSTDTQY
>TRBV7-8|TRBJ2-5
ASSLGAGGQETQY
>TRBV4-1|TRBJ2-6
ASSRLLQGSGANVLT
>TRBV7-3|TRBJ2-1
ASSLTSATGQGAGDEQF
>TRBV7-2|TRBJ2-7
ASSLEDPGISYEQY
>TRBV7-9|TRBJ2-7
ASLDSTSYEQY
>TRBV19|TRBJ2-3
ASNMGQGPDTQY
>TRBV7-8|TRBJ2-4
ASSFGTGGNIQY
>TRBV21-1|TRBJ2-3
ASSKSRAPSGGGSSTDTQY
>TRBV2|TRBJ2-5
ASSEGTGGGETQY
>TRBV7-8|TRBJ2-7
ASSLEFRGQGEQY
>TRBV4-3|TRBJ1-3
ASSQGRPGGGHIY
>TRBV5-4|TRBJ2-5
ASTLGGAGAQETQY
>TRBV15|TRBJ2-2
ATSGGLNTGELF
>TRBV11-1|TRBJ2-1
ASSRSTSGNYNEQF
>TRBV7-8|TRBJ1-2
ASSLGDNYGYT
>TRBV5-6|TRBJ2-7
ASSFGAGAEQY
>TRBV6-5|TRBJ1-5
ASSYGGDDQPQH
>TRBV7-2|TRBJ2-1
ASSLGRGAQF
>TRBV4-1|TRBJ2-7
ASSPSTGNTYEQY
>TRBV4-1|TRBJ2-3
ATADGLADTDTQY
>TRBV9|TRBJ2-2
ASNFGGGELF
>TRBV2|TRBJ2-2
ASSYSGGDTGELF
>TRBV21-1|TRBJ1-5
ARVGQGTLGDQPQH
>TRBV15|TRBJ2-1
ATSRDRTSGGANEQF
>TRBV4-2|TRBJ2-2
ASSPIGARDTANTGELF
>TRBV20-1|TRBJ2-1
SAWALGEQF
>TRBV14|TRBJ2-1
ASSETSGAYNEQF
>TRBV4-3|TRBJ1-3
ASSPGGGGNTGNTIY
>TRBV13|TRBJ2-7
ASSLTGSEQY
>TRBV27|TRBJ2-2
ASLQGTGELF
>TRBV7-2|TRBJ1-6
ASSATGGSSPLH
>TRBV4-1|TRBJ1-1
ASAPIIFAEGDTEAF
>TRBV6-1|TRBJ2-7
ASSEIGDPGQGY
>TRBV27|TRBJ1-2
ASSSGQGGWGYT
>TRBV14|TRBJ1-2
ASSQATGGPLYGYT
>TRBV5-6|TRBJ1-2
ASSEGQNYGYT
>TRBV10-3|TRBJ2-2
AISDAGSNTGELF
>TRBV11-2|TRBJ2-7
ASSGPGTGGSEQY
>TRBV7-9|TRBJ2-5
ASSSGLVKTQY
>TRBV10-3|TRBJ2-1
ATGFSGTGGFDEQF
>TRBV7-9|TRBJ2-7
ASSTTAQGMGEQY
>TRBV9|TRBJ1-2
ASRSTGMYGYT
>TRBV9|TRBJ2-1
ASSLAGTLYNEQF
>TRBV7-8|TRBJ2-3
ASSLPGTGLAGVNTQY
>TRBV9|TRBJ1-1
ASSVGQEGFEAF
>TRBV9|TRBJ2-3
ASSPTGLADTQY
>TRBV4-2|TRBJ1-6
ATKQGPSSYNSPLH